Following are 5 T cell receptor beta chains from one sample sequenced in a study of blood T cells in healthy people across ages. Combining a sample-barcoded 5' primer with a J-beta primer mix, a second PCR ran for roughly 7 to 11 cycles. MiXCR was run by TCRdb on the 5' RACE reads, yielding one entry per CDR3 protein. The data contain roughly 570,000 distinct CDR3 sequences, roughly 29% of them singletons. Source material: blood. The receptors were gathered from a woman in her seventies in good health.

This clonotype was seen more than once but under ten times. This chain connects TRBV6-6 to TRBJ1-1; no clear D gene. V lost 4 bases and J lost 2, with 11 bases in between. Germline CDR1 and CDR2: MNHNY and SVGAGI (reference sequence). The CDR3 contains 14 residues. CDR3 sequence: CASSSEALNTEAFF. The CDR3 DNA is TGTGCCAGCAGTTCAGAGGCATTAAACACTGAAGCTTTCTTT.

The chain uses TRBV7-9 and TRBJ2-1, with TRBD2 matching 7 bases. This CDR3 is built from 11 residues. V dropped 6 bases and J dropped 10; count of bases not matched to a gene: 3. Looked up from germline, CDR1 is SEHNR and CDR2 is FQNEAQ (reference sequence). CDR3 DNA: TGTGCCAGCAGGGGGGGGGAGGAGCAGTTCTTC. This encodes CASRGGEEQFF. Full variable domain (remainder filled in from reference TRBV7-9 and TRBJ2-1): DTGVSQNPRHKITKRGQNVTFRCDPISEHNRLYWYRQTLGQGPEFLTYFQNEAQLEKSRLLSDRFSAERPKGSFSTLEIQRTEQGDSAMYLCASRGGEEQFFGPGTRLTVL.

This clonotype has only a few counts. V gene TRBV18 combines with J gene TRBJ2-7; TRBD1 matches at 8 bases. Germline lookup yields CDR1 KGHSH and CDR2 LQKENI. The trim removed 8 bases at V and 3 bases at J, leaving 12 bases unmatched. CDR3 size: 15 residues. The CDR3 DNA reads TGTGCCAGCACCTCCGACAGGGGCAATGGCTACGAGCAGTACTTC. It yields the protein CASTSDRGNGYEQYF. Full variable domain (rest looked up from reference TRBV18 and TRBJ2-7): NAGVMQNPRHLVRRRGQEARLRCSPMKGHSHVYWYRQLPEEGLKFMVYLQKENIIDESGMPKERFSAEFPKEGPSILRIQQVVRGDSAAYFCASTSDRGNGYEQYFGPGTRLTVT.

V usage is TRBV20-1 and J usage is TRBJ2-3, with a tentative D call TRBD2 (5 bases). V lost 1 base to trimming and J lost 3 bases, with 11 bases between them. Germline values: CDR1 DFQATT, CDR2 SNEGSKA (reference sequence). The CDR3 runs 14 residues. CDR3 sequence: CSARVRTVTDTQYF. The CDR3 DNA follows: TGCAGTGCTAGAGTCCGGACTGTAACAGATACGCAGTATTTT.

The genes are TRBV12-3 or TRBV12-4 and TRBJ1-3; no reliable D call. The V end lost 6 bases, the J end lost 2 bases, and 11 bases lay between the germline ends. CDR3 length: 14 residues. The CDR3 DNA reads as TGTGCCAGCAGCCCTGTTGGGGCTGGAAACACCATATATTTT. Translating gives CASSPVGAGNTIYF.